The following is a TCR beta chain sequence with its context. The source of the sample is a study of blood T cell repertoires in COVID-19. Background on the study: Sources were T cells, B-cell-depleted T cells, or PBMCs; the material itself was cDNA or gDNA.

V was clipped by 5 bases and J by 2 bases, with 10 bases between them. This CDR3 comprises 13 residues. Authors' processing steps: Cell counts per sample came from amplifying reference gene primers. The repertoire was sequenced with immunoSEQ multiplex PCR; TCRdb's copy has only in-frame clones and lacks some. Clonal size and the V and J genes are those of that table, whereas D and trimming came from the DNA. This sample carries under 250,000 clones, more than 75% of them seen once, and the ten largest clones take over 5%. Sequencing was carried out using peripheral blood. This sequence joins TRBV12-3 or TRBV12-4 and TRBJ2-7; D call uncertain. The receptor was derived from a woman aged 40 to 55 with COVID-19, enrolled during active disease. CDR3 sequence: CASSRPNTYEQYF. In nucleotides, the CDR3 is TGTGCCAGCAGTCGCCCCAACACCTACGAGCAGTACTTC.